A selection of T cell receptor beta chains follows, all from one sample in a study of shared clonotypes between healthy human individuals. Repertoires were generated with immunoSEQ multiplex PCR, while TCRdb's copy carries only in-frame clones and drops some. The sample lists approximately 1.1 million clones, roughly 74% occurring once. Sequences were obtained from memory CD4+ T cells from PBMCs. The receptor source for this set is a man between 18 and 29 years old in good health. Some clones in this sample may be carry-over from other donors' samples. CDR3s include the opening cysteine and the closing phenylalanine or tryptophan. The D gene is left open where the match is weak. The size field is filled for only some rows; it gives once, few, many or a size class.

V gene	J gene	clone size	D gene	CDR3 protein	CDR3 DNA
TRBV5-1	TRBJ2-1	-	-	CASSFQPSTDEQFF	TGCGCCAGCAGCTTCCAGCCCAGTACGGATGAGCAGTTCTTC
TRBV7-3	TRBJ1-2	once	TRBD1	CASSPTPDRVGGYTF	TGTGCCAGCAGCCCAACCCCAGACAGGGTGGGTGGCTACACCTTC
TRBV28	TRBJ2-7	-	TRBD2	CATDPSGKRDEQYF	TGTGCCACAGACCCTAGCGGGAAACGGGACGAGCAGTACTTC
TRBV7-6	TRBJ2-3	-	TRBD2	CASSFGTSTHDTQYF	TGTGCCAGCAGCTTTGGGACTAGCACCCACGATACGCAGTATTTT
TRBV27	TRBJ2-7	-	TRBD1	CASSLYRGAYEQYF	TGTGCCAGCAGTTTATACAGGGGTGCCTACGAGCAGTACTTC
TRBV28	TRBJ2-7	few	-	CASSLPPSRYF	TGTGCCAGCAGTCTCCCCCCCAGCCGGTACTTC
TRBV18	TRBJ2-5	-	-	CASSQKETQYF	TGTGCCAGCTCACAAAAAGAGACCCAGTACTTC
TRBV5-6	TRBJ2-7	few	-	CASSLKRVGNEQYF	TGTGCCAGCAGCTTGAAGCGGGTGGGGAACGAGCAGTACTTC
TRBV6-5	TRBJ2-5	-	TRBD1	CASSRGQGRQETQYF	TGTGCCAGCAGCCGGGGACAGGGCCGACAAGAGACCCAGTACTTC
TRBV2	TRBJ2-3	-	-	CASNPWWGDTQYF	TGTGCCAGCAATCCTTGGTGGGGTGATACGCAGTATTTT
TRBV6-6	TRBJ2-3	-	TRBD2	CASSASGSTDTQYF	TGTGCCAGCAGCGCTAGCGGCAGCACAGATACGCAGTATTTT
TRBV4-1	TRBJ1-2	-	-	CASSQAGTQNNYGYTF	TGCGCCAGCAGCCAGGCCGGGACACAGAATAACTATGGCTACACCTTC
TRBV10-3	TRBJ1-1	-	-	CAISETGPKEAFF	TGTGCCATCAGTGAAACAGGGCCAAAGGAAGCTTTCTTT
TRBV30	TRBJ2-3	-	-	CAWTPIGEVGSTDTQYF	TGTGCCTGGACCCCGATAGGGGAAGTTGGTTCCACAGATACGCAGTATTTT
TRBV7-7	TRBJ2-1	-	TRBD2	CASSATSGINEQFF	TGTGCCAGCAGCGCAACTAGCGGGATCAATGAGCAGTTCTTC
TRBV11-2	TRBJ2-4	-	TRBD1	CASSLEGRDRGNRNIQYF	TGTGCCAGCAGCTTAGAGGGCCGGGACAGGGGTAATAGAAACATTCAGTACTTC
TRBV2	TRBJ1-5	-	-	CASSEGWGQPQHF	TGTGCCAGCAGTGAAGGTTGGGGGCAGCCCCAGCATTTT
TRBV7-6	TRBJ1-4	-	-	CASSLERREKLFF	TGTGCCAGCAGCTTAGAAAGGCGTGAAAAACTGTTTTTT
TRBV7-9	TRBJ1-3	-	-	CASSLPQGNTIYF	TGTGCCAGCAGCTTACCCCAAGGAAACACCATATATTTT
TRBV30	TRBJ2-3	-	-	CAWGGPGFSTQYF	TGTGCCTGGGGTGGACCCGGTTTTAGTACGCAGTATTTT
TRBV18	TRBJ2-5	-	-	CASSPQGQETQYF	TGTGCCAGCTCACCACAGGGGCAAGAGACCCAGTACTTC
TRBV4-2	TRBJ2-7	once	-	CASSQGRTTGLYEQYF	TGTGCCAGCAGCCAAGGTCGAACGACAGGACTCTACGAGCAGTACTTC
TRBV2	TRBJ2-5	-	-	CASKPDRDQETQYF	TGTGCCAGCAAACCTGACAGAGACCAAGAGACCCAGTACTTC
TRBV13	TRBJ2-7	-	-	CASTARGGRVGEQYF	TGTGCCAGCACCGCCAGGGGTGGCCGGGTGGGCGAGCAGTACTTC
TRBV6-6	TRBJ2-2	once	-	CAMGGQNTGELFF	TGTGCCATGGGGGGGCAGAACACCGGGGAGCTGTTTTTT
TRBV2	TRBJ2-7	-	-	CASSGGRSYEQYF	TGTGCCAGCAGTGGCGGTCGGTCCTACGAGCAGTACTTC
TRBV5-8	TRBJ2-4	-	-	CASSLRSVAKNIQYF	TGTGCCAGCAGCCTTCGTAGTGTGGCCAAAAACATTCAGTACTTC
TRBV19	TRBJ2-4	once	TRBD1	CASSRGTGGVGKNIQYF	TGTGCCAGTAGTAGAGGGACAGGGGGCGTCGGCAAGAACATTCAGTACTTC
TRBV28	TRBJ2-1	few	-	CASSLWNRVGYNEQFF	TGTGCCAGCAGTTTATGGAACAGGGTCGGCTACAATGAGCAGTTCTTC
TRBV6-5	TRBJ2-7	-	-	CASRGRGTSYEQYF	TGTGCCAGCAGAGGGAGGGGGACTTCTTACGAGCAGTACTTC
TRBV11-3	TRBJ2-7	-	-	CASRIGESRYEQYF	TGTGCCAGCAGAATTGGGGAGAGTCGCTACGAGCAGTACTTC
TRBV6-5	TRBJ1-2	-	-	CASSVRLNYGYTF	TGTGCCAGCAGTGTACGGCTAAACTATGGCTACACCTTC
TRBV5-1	TRBJ2-3	-	-	CASTRLGGGLTDTQYF	TGCGCCAGCACCAGACTAGGAGGCGGCCTCACAGATACGCAGTATTTT
TRBV5-6	TRBJ2-2	few	-	CASSLGITGELFF	TGTGCCAGCAGCTTGGGTATAACCGGGGAGCTGTTTTTT
TRBV19	TRBJ2-3	-	-	CASSPWTVTDTQYF	TGTGCCAGTAGCCCATGGACAGTCACAGATACGCAGTATTTT
TRBV12-5	TRBJ2-3	-	TRBD1	CASGLGTASTDTQYF	TGTGCTAGTGGTCTGGGGACAGCTAGCACAGATACGCAGTATTTT
TRBV7-9	TRBJ1-4	-	-	CASSPQGGDEKLFF	TGTGCCAGCAGCCCCCAGGGAGGGGATGAAAAACTGTTTTTT
TRBV28	TRBJ2-3	-	-	CASSPRFAVTDTQYF	TGTGCCAGCAGCCCCAGGTTTGCGGTGACAGATACGCAGTATTTT
TRBV6-6	TRBJ1-1	-	-	CASSGRKAFF	TGTGCCAGCAGTGGCCGGAAAGCTTTCTTT
TRBV15	TRBJ2-7	-	TRBD1	CATSRGDSLYEQYF	TGTGCCACCAGCAGAGGGGACAGTCTTTACGAGCAGTACTTC
TRBV7-2	TRBJ2-4	-	-	CASSQGIAKNIQYF	TGTGCCAGCAGCCAGGGCATAGCCAAAAACATTCAGTACTTC
TRBV21-1	TRBJ2-7	-	-	CASSPWGAGEQYF	TGTGCCAGCAGCCCCTGGGGGGCGGGGGAGCAGTACTTC
TRBV28	TRBJ2-1	-	-	CASSSGLAAALSSYNEQFF	TGTGCCAGCAGTTCCGGACTGGCCGCCGCCCTGTCCTCCTACAATGAGCAGTTCTTC
TRBV18	TRBJ2-7	-	-	CASSPSDYNYEQYF	TGTGCCAGCTCACCCAGCGATTATAACTACGAGCAGTACTTC
TRBV7-8	TRBJ1-1	-	TRBD1	CASSLVGTGPYLNTEAFF	TGTGCCAGCAGCTTAGTTGGGACAGGCCCTTATCTGAACACTGAAGCTTTCTTT
TRBV5-1	TRBJ2-7	-	TRBD1	CASSPLGQGAYEQYF	TGCGCCAGCAGCCCTTTGGGGCAGGGGGCTTACGAGCAGTACTTC
TRBV28	TRBJ2-3	-	-	CASSVPGPTDTQYF	TGTGCCAGCAGTGTCCCAGGGCCGACAGATACGCAGTATTTT
TRBV10-3	TRBJ1-2	-	-	CAISEIGGRGYTF	TGTGCCATCAGTGAGATCGGCGGAAGGGGCTACACCTTC
TRBV14	TRBJ2-5	-	-	CASSQDLSETQYF	TGTGCCAGCAGCCAAGATCTATCGGAGACCCAGTACTTC
TRBV2	TRBJ2-3	-	-	CASSYGDTQYF	TGTGCCAGCAGCTACGGGGATACGCAGTATTTT
TRBV6-1	TRBJ1-1	-	-	CASRVGGTSTEAFF	TGTGCCAGCAGAGTCGGAGGGACCAGCACTGAAGCTTTCTTT
TRBV7-2	TRBJ2-3	-	TRBD1	CASRLDRERADTQYF	TGTGCCAGCAGACTTGACAGGGAACGGGCAGATACGCAGTATTTT
TRBV23-1	TRBJ1-1	-	-	CASRGGGRGWTEAFF	TGCGCCAGCAGGGGGGGCGGCAGGGGTTGGACTGAAGCTTTCTTT
TRBV2	TRBJ2-3	-	-	CASSRGAAETDTQYF	TGTGCCAGCTCGAGGGGGGCAGCGGAGACGGATACGCAGTATTTT
TRBV2	TRBJ2-2	-	-	CASRIDTGELFF	TGTGCCAGCAGAATCGACACCGGGGAGCTGTTTTTT
TRBV4-2	TRBJ1-1	-	-	CASSQEPQKNTEAFF	TGTGCCAGCAGCCAAGAGCCCCAGAAGAACACTGAAGCTTTCTTT
TRBV9	TRBJ1-2	-	-	CASSPRGGGYTF	TGTGCCAGCAGCCCACGCGGGGGTGGCTACACCTTC
TRBV5-4	TRBJ2-1	-	-	CASSLVGDEQFF	TGTGCCAGCAGCTTGGTGGGCGATGAGCAGTTCTTC
TRBV7-3	TRBJ2-2	-	-	CASSSSVTGELFF	TGTGCCAGCAGCTCGAGCGTCACCGGGGAGCTGTTTTTT